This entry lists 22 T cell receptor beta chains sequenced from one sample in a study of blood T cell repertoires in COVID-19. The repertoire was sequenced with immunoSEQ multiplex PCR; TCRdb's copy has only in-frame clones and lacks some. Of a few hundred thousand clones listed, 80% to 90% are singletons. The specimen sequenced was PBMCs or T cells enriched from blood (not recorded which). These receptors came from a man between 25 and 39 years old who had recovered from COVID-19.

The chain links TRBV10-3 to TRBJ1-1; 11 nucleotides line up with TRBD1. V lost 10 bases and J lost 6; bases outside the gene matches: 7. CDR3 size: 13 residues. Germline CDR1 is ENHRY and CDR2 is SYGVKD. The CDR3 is CANRGQGDSEAFF. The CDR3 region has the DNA TGTGCCAACCGGGGACAGGGGGACTCTGAAGCTTTCTTT.

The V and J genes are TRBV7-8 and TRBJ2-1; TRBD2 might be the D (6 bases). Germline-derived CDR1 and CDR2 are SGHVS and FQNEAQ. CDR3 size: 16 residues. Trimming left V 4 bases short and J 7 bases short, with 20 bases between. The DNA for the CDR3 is TGTGCCAGCAGCTCGGACCCCGCGGGAAGGATAAATGAGCAGTTCTTC. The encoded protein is CASSSDPAGRINEQFF.

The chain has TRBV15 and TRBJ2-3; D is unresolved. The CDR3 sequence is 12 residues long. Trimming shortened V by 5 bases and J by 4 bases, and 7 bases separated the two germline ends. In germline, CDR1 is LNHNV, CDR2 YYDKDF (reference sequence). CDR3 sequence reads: CATSLYPDTQYF. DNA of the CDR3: TGTGCCACCAGCTTGTATCCAGATACGCAGTATTTT.

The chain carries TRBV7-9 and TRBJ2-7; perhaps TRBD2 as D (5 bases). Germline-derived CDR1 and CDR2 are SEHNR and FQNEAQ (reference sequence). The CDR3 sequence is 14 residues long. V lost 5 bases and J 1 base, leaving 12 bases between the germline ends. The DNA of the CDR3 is TGTGCCAGCAGCGGCATACTAGATTCCTACGAGCAGTACTTC. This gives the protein CASSGILDSYEQYF.

CDR3: CATGPYRGGTEAFF. The CDR3 nucleotides are TGTGCCACAGGACCCTACAGGGGAGGCACTGAAGCTTTCTTT. This chain links TRBV19 with TRBJ1-1; 7 bases are shared with TRBD1. Germline loops: CDR1 LNHDA, CDR2 SQIVND (reference sequence). The CDR3 runs 14 residues. V shed 10 bases, J shed 4 bases, and the junction held 12 bases outside the gene matches.

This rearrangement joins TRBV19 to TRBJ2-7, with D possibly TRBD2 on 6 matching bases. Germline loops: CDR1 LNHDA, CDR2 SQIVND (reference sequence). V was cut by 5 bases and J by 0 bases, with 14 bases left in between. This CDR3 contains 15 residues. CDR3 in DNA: TGTGCCAGTAGTCGGGGGAGCGGCAGCTCCTACGAGCAGTACTTC. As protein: CASSRGSGSSYEQYF.

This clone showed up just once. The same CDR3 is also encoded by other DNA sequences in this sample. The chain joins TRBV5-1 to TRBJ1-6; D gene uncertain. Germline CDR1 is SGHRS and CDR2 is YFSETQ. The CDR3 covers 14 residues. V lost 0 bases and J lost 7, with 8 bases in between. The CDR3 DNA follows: TGCGCCAGCAGCTTGGGGCAGTCGAATTCACCCCTCCACTTT. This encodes CASSLGQSNSPLHF.

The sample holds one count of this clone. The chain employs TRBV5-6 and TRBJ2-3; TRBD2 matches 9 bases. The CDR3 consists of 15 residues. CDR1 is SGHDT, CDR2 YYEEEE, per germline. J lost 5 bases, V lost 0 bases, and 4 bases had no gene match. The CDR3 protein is CASSLVGLAKDTQYF. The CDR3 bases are TGTGCCAGCAGCTTGGTGGGACTAGCAAAAGATACGCAGTATTTT.

The CDR3 nucleotides are TGTGCCAGCAGTGTCGGGGGTATAATTTCACCCCTCCACTTT. It yields the protein CASSVGGIISPLHF. V usage is TRBV2 and J usage is TRBJ1-6; a possible D gene is TRBD1 (5 bases). The CDR3 sequence is 14 residues long. Trimming removed 4 bases at V and 9 bases at J, with 13 bases between. Per germline, CDR1 SNHLY and CDR2 FYNNEI.

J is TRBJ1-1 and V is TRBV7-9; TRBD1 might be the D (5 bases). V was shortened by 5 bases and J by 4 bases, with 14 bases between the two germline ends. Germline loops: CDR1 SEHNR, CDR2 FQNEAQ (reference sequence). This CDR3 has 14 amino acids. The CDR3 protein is CASSAGRRATEAFF. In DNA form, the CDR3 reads TGTGCCAGCAGCGCGGGACGGAGAGCCACTGAAGCTTTCTTT. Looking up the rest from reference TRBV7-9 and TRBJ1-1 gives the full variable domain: DTGVSQNPRHKITKRGQNVTFRCDPISEHNRLYWYRQTLGQGPEFLTYFQNEAQLEKSRLLSDRFSAERPKGSFSTLEIQRTEQGDSAMYLCASSAGRRATEAFFGQGTRLTVV.

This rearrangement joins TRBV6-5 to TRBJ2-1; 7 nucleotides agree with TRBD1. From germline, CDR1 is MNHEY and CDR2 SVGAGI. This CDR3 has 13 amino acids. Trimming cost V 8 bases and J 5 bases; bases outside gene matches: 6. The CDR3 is CASGTEYNNEQFF. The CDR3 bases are TGTGCCAGCGGGACAGAGTATAACAATGAGCAGTTCTTC.

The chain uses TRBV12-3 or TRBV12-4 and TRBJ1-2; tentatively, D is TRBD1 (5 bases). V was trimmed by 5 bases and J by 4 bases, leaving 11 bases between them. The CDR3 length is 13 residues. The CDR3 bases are TGTGCCAGCAGTCCCCGGGGGACCTATGGCTACACCTTC. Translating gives CASSPRGTYGYTF.

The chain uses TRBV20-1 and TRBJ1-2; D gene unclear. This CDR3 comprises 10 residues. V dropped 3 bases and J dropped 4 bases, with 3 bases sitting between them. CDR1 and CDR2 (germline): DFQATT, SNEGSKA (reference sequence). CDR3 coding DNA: TGCAGTGCTAGCAGCTATGGCTACACCTTC. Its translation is CSASSYGYTF.

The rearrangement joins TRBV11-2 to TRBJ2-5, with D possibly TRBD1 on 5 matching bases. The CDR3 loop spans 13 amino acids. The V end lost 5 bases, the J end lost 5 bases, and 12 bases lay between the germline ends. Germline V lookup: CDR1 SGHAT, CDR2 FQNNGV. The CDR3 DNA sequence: TGTGCCAGCAGCATTCACAGGCGGGAGACCCAGTACTTC. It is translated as CASSIHRRETQYF.

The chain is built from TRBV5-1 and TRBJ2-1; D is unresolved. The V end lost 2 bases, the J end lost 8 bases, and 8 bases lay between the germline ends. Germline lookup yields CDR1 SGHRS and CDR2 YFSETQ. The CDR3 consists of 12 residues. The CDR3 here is CASSFTPDEQFF. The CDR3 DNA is TGCGCCAGCAGCTTCACCCCAGATGAGCAGTTCTTC.

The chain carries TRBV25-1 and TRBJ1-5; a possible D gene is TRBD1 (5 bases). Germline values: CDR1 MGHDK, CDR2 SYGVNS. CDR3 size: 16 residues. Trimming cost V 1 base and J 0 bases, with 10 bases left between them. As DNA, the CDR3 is TGTGCCAGCAGTGAATCAGGACACAATAGCAATCAGCCCCAGCATTTT. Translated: CASSESGHNSNQPQHF.

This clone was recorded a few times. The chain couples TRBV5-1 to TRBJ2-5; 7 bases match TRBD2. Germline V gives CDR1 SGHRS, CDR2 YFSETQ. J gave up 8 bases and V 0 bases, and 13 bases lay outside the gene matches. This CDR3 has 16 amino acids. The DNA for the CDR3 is TGCGCCAGCAGCTTGGTATCAGCCGGGGAGGGAAGAACCCAGTACTTC. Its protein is CASSLVSAGEGRTQYF.

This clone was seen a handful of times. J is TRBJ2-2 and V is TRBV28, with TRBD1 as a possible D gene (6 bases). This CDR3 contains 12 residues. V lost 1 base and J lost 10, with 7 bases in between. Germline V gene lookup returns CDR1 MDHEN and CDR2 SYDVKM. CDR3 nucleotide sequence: TGTGCCAGCAGTTTATTGGGACAGGAGCTGTTTTTT. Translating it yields CASSLLGQELFF.

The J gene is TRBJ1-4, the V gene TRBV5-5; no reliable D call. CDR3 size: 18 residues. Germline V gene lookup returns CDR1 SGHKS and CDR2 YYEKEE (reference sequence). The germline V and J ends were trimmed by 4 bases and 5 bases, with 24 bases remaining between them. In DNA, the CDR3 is TGTGCCAGCAGCCCCACTTGGATTTACGAGGGAATAAATGAAAAACTGTTTTTT. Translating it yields CASSPTWIYEGINEKLFF. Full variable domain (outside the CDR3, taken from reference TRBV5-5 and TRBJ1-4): DAGVTQSPTHLIKTRGQQVTLRCSPISGHKSVSWYQQVLGQGPQFIFQYYEKEERGRGNFPDRFSARQFPNYSSELNVNALLLGDSALYLCASSPTWIYEGINEKLFFGSGTQLSVL.

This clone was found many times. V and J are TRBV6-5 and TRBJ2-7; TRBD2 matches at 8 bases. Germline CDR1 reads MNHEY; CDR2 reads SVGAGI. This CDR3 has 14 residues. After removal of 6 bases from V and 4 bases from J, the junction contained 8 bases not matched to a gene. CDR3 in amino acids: CASRTAGVDYEQYF. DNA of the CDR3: TGTGCCAGCAGAACAGCGGGAGTGGATTACGAGCAGTACTTC.

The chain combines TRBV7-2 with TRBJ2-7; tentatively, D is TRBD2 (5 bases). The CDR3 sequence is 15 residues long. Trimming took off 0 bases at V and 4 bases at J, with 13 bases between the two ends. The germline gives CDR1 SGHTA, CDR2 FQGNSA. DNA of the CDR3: TGTGCCAGCAGCTTAGCTTCGTCCGAGGGATACGAGCAGTACTTC. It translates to CASSLASSEGYEQYF.

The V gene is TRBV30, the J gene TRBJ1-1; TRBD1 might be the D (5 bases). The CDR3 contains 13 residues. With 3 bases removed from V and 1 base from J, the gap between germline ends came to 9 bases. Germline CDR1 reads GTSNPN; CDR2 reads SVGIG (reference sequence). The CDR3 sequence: CAWSRQKNTEAFF. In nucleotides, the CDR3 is TGTGCCTGGAGCAGACAGAAGAACACTGAAGCTTTCTTT. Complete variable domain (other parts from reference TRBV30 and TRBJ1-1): SQTIHQWPATLVQPVGSPLSLECTVEGTSNPNLYWYRQAAGRGLQLLFYSVGIGQISSEVPQNLSASRPQDRQFILSSKKLLLSDSGFYLCAWSRQKNTEAFFGQGTRLTVV.